This T cell receptor (beta chain) originates from a study of graft-versus-host responses after intestinal transplantation. Overall study: Transplant recipients had multivisceral, liver-intestinal, or isolated intestinal grafts. Overall study results and limits: Among circulating GvH clones, peak levels were associated with early post-transplant declines in HvG clones.

Details on this clone: What it binds is not known.

Method: immunoSEQ multiplex PCR; TCRdb's copy keeps in-frame clones and lacks some. Of roughly 120,000 clones listed, over 85% are singletons. The CDR3 totals 13 residues. The V gene lost 3 bases and the J gene lost 1 base, with 6 bases spanning the gap. From germline, CDR1 is MNHEY and CDR2 SMNVEV (reference sequence). This chain uses TRBV27 with TRBJ1-1; D is uncertain. This receptor was taken from a human donor who was the organ donor for an intestinal transplant. The sequencing used unstimulated CD4+ T cells sorted from spleen or lymph node cells, collected before transplant. The CDR3 DNA is TGTGCCAGCAGTTTCCGGGGGAACACTGAAGCTTTCTTT. This encodes CASSFRGNTEAFF.